These 17 T cell receptor beta chains came from one sample sequenced in a study of cytomegalovirus exposure and HLA in healthy donors. The data were produced by immunoSEQ multiplex PCR, yet TCRdb's version contains in-frame clones alone and is incomplete. The data show about 120,000 clones, approximately 88% seen once. Sequencing input: PBMCs. The receptors were sampled from a young woman in good health and CMV-seronegative.

V and J are TRBV4-2 and TRBJ2-1, with D hard to call. CDR1 LGHNA and CDR2 YNFKEQ come from the germline V gene. The V end lost 0 bases, the J end lost 6 bases, and 15 bases lay between the germline ends. The length of the CDR3 is 16 residues. The CDR3 loop is CASSQDRRRTGNEQFF. The CDR3 DNA sequence: TGTGCCAGCAGCCAAGATCGAAGGAGAACTGGCAATGAGCAGTTCTTC.

V usage is TRBV15 and J usage is TRBJ2-1, with 11 bases that match TRBD2. J was trimmed by 8 bases and V by 3 bases; bases with no gene match: 21. Germline V gene lookup returns CDR1 LNHNV and CDR2 YYDKDF (reference sequence). This CDR3 is 20 amino acids long. CDR3: CATSSIYQGSGRAMGDEQFF. As DNA, the CDR3 is TGTGCCACCAGCAGTATATACCAGGGTAGCGGGAGGGCCATGGGTGATGAGCAGTTCTTC.

The chain is built from TRBV25-1 and TRBJ1-4; D is possibly TRBD1 (5 bases). Germline-derived CDR1 and CDR2 are MGHDK and SYGVNS. CDR3 length: 13 residues. V shed 2 bases and J shed 6 bases, with 7 bases lying between them. The CDR3 loop reads CASSEGGDEKLFF. The CDR3, as DNA: TGTGCCAGCAGTGAAGGGGGGGATGAAAAACTGTTTTTT.

V gene TRBV2 combines with J gene TRBJ2-6; 12 bases agree with TRBD1. This CDR3 comprises 17 residues. CDR1 and CDR2 from the germline V gene are SNHLY and FYNNEI. V gave up 4 bases and J gave up 1 base; unmatched junction bases: 2. The CDR3 DNA sequence: TGTGCCAGCAGTGGGGGACAGGGGGCATCTGGGGCCAACGTCCTGACTTTC. It is translated as CASSGGQGASGANVLTF.

The CDR3 reads CASSLRGGEQYF. The CDR3 DNA is TGTGCCAGCAGCTTGCGGGGGGGCGAGCAGTACTTC. The rearrangement joins TRBV7-9 to TRBJ2-7; TRBD2 matches 9 bases. The trim removed 3 bases at V and 6 bases at J, leaving 0 bases unmatched. The CDR3 runs to 12 residues. The germline V gene encodes CDR1 SEHNR and CDR2 FQNEAQ (reference sequence).

V is TRBV27 and J is TRBJ2-1, with TRBD2 identical over 12 bases. The V gene end was trimmed by 2 bases and the J gene end by 9 bases; junction bases not matched to a gene: 2. This CDR3 is built from 14 residues. Germline V gives CDR1 MNHEY, CDR2 SMNVEV (reference sequence). CDR3 nucleotide sequence: TGTGCCAGCAGTTTACTAGCGGGAGGGGGTGAGCAGTTCTTC. This encodes CASSLLAGGGEQFF.

The V gene is TRBV30, the J gene TRBJ2-3; 9 bases are shared with TRBD2. Germline-derived CDR1 and CDR2 are GTSNPN and SVGIG (reference sequence). The CDR3 is 15 residues long. Trimming removed 0 bases from V and 3 bases from J; junction bases left unmatched: 4. CDR3 sequence: CAWSVRREGTDTQYF. For the CDR3, the DNA is TGTGCCTGGAGTGTAAGGCGGGAGGGAACAGATACGCAGTATTTT.

V and J are TRBV2 and TRBJ1-2, with no clear D. The CDR3 totals 13 residues. The germline V gene encodes CDR1 SNHLY and CDR2 FYNNEI. The V and J ends lost 5 bases and 5 bases respectively, with 12 bases between them. The CDR3 loop reads CASSRGALYGYTF. Written as DNA, the CDR3 is TGTGCCAGCAGTCGGGGTGCGTTATATGGCTACACCTTC.

This rearrangement joins TRBV27 to TRBJ2-7; 7 bases are shared with TRBD2. CDR1 and CDR2 (germline): MNHEY, SMNVEV (reference sequence). The V and J ends lost 3 bases and 12 bases, in that order; junction bases with no gene match: 11. The CDR3 is 13 amino acids. DNA for the CDR3: TGTGCCAGCAGTTTCTCTAGCGGAGGCCCCCTGTACTTC. Residues: CASSFSSGGPLYF.

This clone is a singleton in its sample. This chain connects TRBV7-8 to TRBJ1-1, with a possible D match to TRBD1 (6 bases). The CDR3 consists of 15 residues. Trimming left V 1 base short and J 0 bases short, with 9 bases between. The germline gives CDR1 SGHVS, CDR2 FQNEAQ. The CDR3 bases are TGTGCCAGCAGCTTAGAGGGACACCTGAACACTGAAGCTTTCTTT. Residues: CASSLEGHLNTEAFF.

The chain recombines TRBV5-1 with TRBJ1-3; D might be TRBD1 (5 bases). The CDR3 is made up of 13 amino acids. Germline V CDR1 and CDR2: SGHRS, YFSETQ. Trimming took 5 bases from V and 8 from J, leaving 14 bases between them. CDR3 in amino acids: CASSDSGGDTIYF. CDR3 DNA: TGCGCCAGCAGTGATTCCGGGGGAGACACCATATATTTT. The full variable domain, rest sourced from reference TRBV5-1 and TRBJ1-3, is KAGVTQTPRYLIKTRGQQVTLSCSPISGHRSVSWYQQTPGQGLQFLFEYFSETQRNKGNFPGRFSGRQFSNSRSEMNVSTLELGDSALYLCASSDSGGDTIYFGEGSWLTVV.

This sequence joins TRBV7-9 and TRBJ2-1; 13 nucleotides line up with TRBD2. V dropped 2 bases and J dropped 5; count of bases not matched to a gene: 9. The CDR3 contains 18 residues. The V gene's germline CDR1 is SEHNR and CDR2 FQNEAQ (reference sequence). The CDR3 nucleotides read TGTGCCAGCAGCTTAAGGGGGACTAGCGGGATTTCCCACAATGAGCAGTTCTTC. The encoded protein is CASSLRGTSGISHNEQFF.

The chain is built from TRBV18 and TRBJ1-2; a weak D match, TRBD1 (6 bases). Trimming removed 3 bases from V and 2 bases from J, with 16 bases in between. CDR1 and CDR2 (germline): KGHSH, LQKENI. The CDR3 runs to 16 residues. CDR3: CASSPGPPGTNYGYTF. DNA of the CDR3: TGTGCCAGCTCACCGGGCCCCCCAGGGACAAACTATGGCTACACCTTC.

In this sample, this clone turned up a few times. The V and J genes are TRBV11-2 and TRBJ2-3, with D possibly TRBD2 on 7 matching bases. Per the germline V gene, CDR1 is SGHAT and CDR2 is FQNNGV. Between the trimmed V and J ends, which lost 5 bases and 3 bases, there was a span of 15 bases. The CDR3 extends over 15 amino acids. The CDR3 reads CASSPGGGRTDTQYF. DNA for the CDR3: TGTGCCAGCAGCCCCGGGGGCGGGAGAACAGATACGCAGTATTTT.

The rearrangement joins TRBV2 to TRBJ2-7, with 9 bases fitting TRBD1. V trimming: 6 bases; J trimming: 7 bases; junction bases outside the gene matches: 7. The CDR3 has 13 residues. The V gene's germline CDR1 is SNHLY and CDR2 FYNNEI. The CDR3 region has the DNA TGTGCCAGCAGGTTACAGGGGGCGGAGGAGCAGTACTTC. Translation: CASRLQGAEEQYF.

The chain uses TRBV28 and TRBJ2-1, with TRBD2 matching 12 bases. Germline V gene lookup returns CDR1 MDHEN and CDR2 SYDVKM. Unmatched junction bases numbered 6, after V lost 7 bases and J lost 8 bases. CDR3 length equals 14 residues. CDR3 nucleotides: TGTGCCAGCACCACTAGCGGGAGGTACGATGAGCAGTTCTTC. Translated, it gives CASTTSGRYDEQFF. The full variable domain, its missing parts supplied by reference TRBV28 and TRBJ2-1, is DVKVTQSSRYLVKRTGEKVFLECVQDMDHENMFWYRQDPGLGLRLIYFSYDVKMKEKGDIPEGYSVSREKKERFSLILESASTNQTSMYLCASTTSGRYDEQFFGPGTRLTVL.

The chain uses TRBV18 and TRBJ2-1; possibly TRBD2 for D (5 bases). The CDR3 loop spans 15 amino acids. Germline lookup yields CDR1 KGHSH and CDR2 LQKENI. Trimming pared 6 bases from V and 5 bases from J, leaving 17 bases between. This CDR3 reads CASSSTTKAHNEQFF. The CDR3 region has the DNA TGTGCCAGCTCGTCGACTACCAAGGCCCACAATGAGCAGTTCTTC.